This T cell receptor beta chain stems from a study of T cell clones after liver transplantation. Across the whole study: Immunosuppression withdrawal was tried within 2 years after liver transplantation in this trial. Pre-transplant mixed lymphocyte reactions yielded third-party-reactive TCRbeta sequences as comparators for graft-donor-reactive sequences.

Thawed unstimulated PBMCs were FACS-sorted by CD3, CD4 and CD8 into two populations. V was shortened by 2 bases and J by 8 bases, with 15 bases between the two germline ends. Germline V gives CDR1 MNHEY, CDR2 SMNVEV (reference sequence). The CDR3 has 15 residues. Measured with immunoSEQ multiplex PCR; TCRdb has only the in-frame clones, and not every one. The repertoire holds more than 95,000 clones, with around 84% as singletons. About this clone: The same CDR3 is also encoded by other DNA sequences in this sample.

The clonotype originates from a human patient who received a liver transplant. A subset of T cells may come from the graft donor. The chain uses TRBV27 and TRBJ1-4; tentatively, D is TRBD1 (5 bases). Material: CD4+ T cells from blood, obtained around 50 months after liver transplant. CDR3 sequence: CASSLATGLKEKLFF. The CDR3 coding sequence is TGTGCCAGCAGTTTAGCGACGGGGCTGAAAGAAAAACTGTTTTTT.